This T cell receptor (beta chain) was sequenced for a study of blood T cell repertoires in COVID-19. The overall study: In each case, the material was cDNA or gDNA derived from T cells, B-cell-depleted T cells, or PBMCs.

In the authors' workflow: Researchers report that nucleated cell counts were estimated from reference gene primer amplification. TCRdb keeps only in-frame clones here, not all; method: immunoSEQ multiplex PCR. V and J calls and clone size come straight from that table; D and trimming were deduced from the DNA. The table has around 200,000 clones, around 80% seen once; the top ten hold about 7.4%. Germline lookup yields CDR1 SGHDN and CDR2 FVKESK. V shed 4 bases and J shed 7 bases, with 17 bases lying between them. The CDR3 contains 16 residues. Sequencing was done on a sample of peripheral blood. This TCR came from a woman aged 50 to 65 with acute or convalescent COVID-19. The chain is built from TRBV14 and TRBJ1-6; unclear D gene. The CDR3 nucleotides read TGTGCCAGCAGCCCTCTGGGGAGCGCGAGGAATTCACCCCTCCACTTT. Translating it yields CASSPLGSARNSPLHF.